This is a list of T cell receptor beta chains from one sample in a study of T cell responses to AZD1222 COVID-19 vaccine. Measured with immunoSEQ multiplex PCR; TCRdb has only the in-frame clones, and not every one. The table has more than 30,000 clones, over 75% seen once. Specimen: peripheral blood, collected 28 days after the second AZD1222 dose. Receptor source: an adult who received the AZD1222 COVID-19 vaccine. Both conserved end residues are part of each CDR3. The order of the fields is clone size, CDR3 length, D gene, V gene, J gene, CDR3 protein, CDR3 DNA. The D gene is left open where the match is weak. Clone size is shown for a subset of rows, as once, few, many or a class of expanded clone.

-	15	TRBD1	TRBV5-1	TRBJ2-2	CASSLRQGVAGELFF	TGCGCCAGCAGCCTCCGACAGGGGGTGGCCGGGGAGCTGTTTTTT
-	14	-	TRBV9	TRBJ1-1	CASSVPGPVPEAFF	TGTGCCAGCAGCGTACCGGGGCCGGTCCCTGAAGCTTTCTTT
-	13	-	TRBV13	TRBJ2-2	CATRGSGPGELFF	TGTGCCACACGAGGATCAGGGCCCGGGGAGCTGTTTTTT
-	18	TRBD2	TRBV4-3	TRBJ2-1	CASSPGLAGILLSNEQFF	TGCGCCAGCAGCCCGGGACTAGCGGGGATATTGCTTAGTAATGAGCAGTTCTTC
-	18	-	TRBV4-2	TRBJ1-6	CASSQDGGEPGYNSPLHF	TGTGCCAGCAGCCAAGATGGCGGTGAGCCGGGATATAATTCACCCCTCCACTTT
-	14	TRBD1	TRBV29-1	TRBJ1-1	CSVEDRQGGLEAFF	TGCAGCGTTGAAGATCGTCAGGGGGGGCTAGAAGCTTTCTTT
few	16	-	TRBV7-8	TRBJ2-3	CASSPGRTFNTDTQYF	TGTGCCAGCAGCCCGGGACGTACCTTCAACACAGATACGCAGTATTTT
-	15	-	TRBV7-3	TRBJ2-1	CASSLGGGSYNEQFF	TGTGCCAGCAGCTTAGGTGGGGGGTCCTACAATGAGCAGTTCTTC
-	14	-	TRBV7-9	TRBJ1-5	CASSLDGFNQPQHF	TGTGCCAGCAGCTTAGACGGTTTCAATCAGCCCCAGCATTTT
-	15	TRBD1	TRBV5-8	TRBJ1-6	CASSSQGVYNSPLHF	TGTGCCAGCAGCTCACAGGGGGTTTATAATTCACCCCTCCACTTT
few	14	TRBD1	TRBV5-1	TRBJ2-7	CASSRTGGPYEQYF	TGCGCCAGCAGCAGGACAGGGGGGCCCTACGAGCAGTACTTC
-	17	TRBD1	TRBV18	TRBJ2-2	CASSPLLTGGNTGELFF	TGTGCCAGCTCACCACTTTTAACAGGGGGAAACACCGGGGAGCTGTTTTTT
few	13	-	TRBV2	TRBJ2-5	CASSEVSPGTQYF	TGTGCCAGCAGTGAAGTCTCCCCGGGTACCCAGTACTTC
-	14	TRBD1	TRBV15	TRBJ2-7	CATSRTGQAYEQYF	TGTGCCACCAGCCGGACAGGGCAGGCCTACGAGCAGTACTTC
-	11	-	TRBV24-1	TRBJ2-1	CATSQAREQFF	TGTGCCACCAGTCAGGCGCGGGAGCAGTTCTTC
-	16	TRBD2	TRBV5-1	TRBJ2-5	CASSPGLAGISETQYF	TGCGCCAGCAGCCCCGGACTAGCTGGGATTAGTGAGACCCAGTACTTC
-	13	-	TRBV3-1/TRBV3-2	TRBJ1-6	CASSREGNSPLHF	TGTGCCAGCAGCCGAGAAGGGAATTCACCCCTCCACTTT
-	12	-	TRBV6-2/TRBV6-3	TRBJ2-4	CASSYDKNIQYF	TGTGCCAGCAGTTACGACAAAAACATTCAGTACTTC
-	13	-	TRBV18	TRBJ2-7	CASSRGGVYEQYF	TGTGCCAGCTCACGGGGCGGGGTGTACGAGCAGTACTTC
few	14	-	TRBV6-5	TRBJ1-2	CASRRVLEGYGYTF	TGTGCCAGCAGGAGGGTCCTAGAGGGCTATGGCTACACCTTC
-	18	TRBD1	TRBV5-1	TRBJ2-7	CASSLASGTGGRRNEQYF	TGCGCCAGCAGCTTGGCCTCAGGGACAGGGGGCCGAAGGAACGAGCAGTACTTC
-	14	-	TRBV19	TRBJ1-5	CASSIDRQNQPQHF	TGTGCCAGTAGTATAGACAGACAGAATCAGCCCCAGCATTTT
-	14	-	TRBV27	TRBJ2-7	CASSLYPSGYEQYF	TGTGCCAGCAGTTTATATCCTTCAGGGTACGAGCAGTACTTC
-	13	-	TRBV12-3/TRBV12-4	TRBJ2-2	CASRRPNTGELFF	TGTGCCAGCAGGAGACCTAACACCGGGGAGCTGTTTTTT
-	17	TRBD1	TRBV4-3	TRBJ2-2	CASSRSQGVTWVGELFF	TGCGCCAGCAGCCGCTCACAGGGGGTGACTTGGGTCGGGGAGCTGTTTTTT
-	10	-	TRBV6-1	TRBJ1-2	CASSEYGYTF	TGTGCCAGCAGTGAATATGGCTACACCTTC
once	14	-	TRBV2	TRBJ2-3	CATLTRFGTDTQYF	TGTGCCACCCTTACCCGTTTCGGCACAGATACGCAGTATTTT
-	16	TRBD2	TRBV6-2/TRBV6-3	TRBJ2-3	CASSSRDYPSTDTQYF	TGTGCCAGCAGTTCTCGGGACTACCCTAGCACAGATACGCAGTATTTT
-	16	-	TRBV11-1	TRBJ2-5	CASSLKQGFPKETQYF	TGTGCCAGCAGCTTGAAACAGGGTTTCCCTAAAGAGACCCAGTACTTC